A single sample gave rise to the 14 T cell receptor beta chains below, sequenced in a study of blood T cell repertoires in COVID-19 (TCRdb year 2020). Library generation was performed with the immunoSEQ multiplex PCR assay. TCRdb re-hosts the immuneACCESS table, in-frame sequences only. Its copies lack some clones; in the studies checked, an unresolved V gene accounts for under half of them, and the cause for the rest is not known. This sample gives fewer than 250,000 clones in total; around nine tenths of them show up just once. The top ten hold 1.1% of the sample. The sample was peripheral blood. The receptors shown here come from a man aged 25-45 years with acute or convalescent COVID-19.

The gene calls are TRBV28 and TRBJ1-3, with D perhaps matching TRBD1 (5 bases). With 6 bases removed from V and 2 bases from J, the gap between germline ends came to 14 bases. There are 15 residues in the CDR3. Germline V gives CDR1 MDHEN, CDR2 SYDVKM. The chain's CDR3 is CASRKNRNTGNTIYF. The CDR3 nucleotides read TGTGCCAGCAGAAAGAACAGGAATACTGGAAACACCATATATTTT.

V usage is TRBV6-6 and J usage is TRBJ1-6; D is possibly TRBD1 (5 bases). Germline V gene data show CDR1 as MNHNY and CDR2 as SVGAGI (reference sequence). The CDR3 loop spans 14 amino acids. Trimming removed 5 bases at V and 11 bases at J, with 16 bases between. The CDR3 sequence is CASSQLTAGAPLHF. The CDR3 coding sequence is TGTGCCAGCAGTCAATTAACCGCGGGGGCACCCCTCCACTTT.

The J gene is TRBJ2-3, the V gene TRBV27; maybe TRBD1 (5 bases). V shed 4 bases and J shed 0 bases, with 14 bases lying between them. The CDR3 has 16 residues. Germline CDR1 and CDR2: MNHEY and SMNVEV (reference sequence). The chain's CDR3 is CASSSAGIPSTDTQYF. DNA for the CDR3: TGTGCCAGCAGTTCTGCAGGGATCCCTAGCACAGATACGCAGTATTTT.

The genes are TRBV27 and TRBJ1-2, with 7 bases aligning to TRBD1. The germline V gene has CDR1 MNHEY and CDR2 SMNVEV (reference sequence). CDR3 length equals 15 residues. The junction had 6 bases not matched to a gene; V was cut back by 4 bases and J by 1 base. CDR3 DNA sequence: TGTGCCAGCAGTTCCTCTCAGGGGGATAACTATGGCTACACCTTC. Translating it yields CASSSSQGDNYGYTF.

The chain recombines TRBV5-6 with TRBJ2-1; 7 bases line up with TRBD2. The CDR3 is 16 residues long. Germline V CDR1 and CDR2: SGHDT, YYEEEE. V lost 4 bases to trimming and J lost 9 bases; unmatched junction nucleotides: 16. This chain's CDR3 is CASSPWEGRAASEQFF. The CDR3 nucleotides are TGTGCCAGCAGCCCTTGGGAGGGACGGGCGGCCAGTGAGCAGTTCTTC.

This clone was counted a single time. The CDR3 here is CASSLTGNQPQHF. The CDR3 region has the DNA TGTGCCAGCAGCTTAACAGGGAATCAGCCCCAGCATTTT. V gene TRBV7-2 combines with J gene TRBJ1-5; D might be TRBD1 (6 bases). V was clipped by 2 bases and J by 4 bases, with 6 bases between them. The length of the CDR3 is 13 residues. Germline V gene data show CDR1 as SGHTA and CDR2 as FQGNSA.

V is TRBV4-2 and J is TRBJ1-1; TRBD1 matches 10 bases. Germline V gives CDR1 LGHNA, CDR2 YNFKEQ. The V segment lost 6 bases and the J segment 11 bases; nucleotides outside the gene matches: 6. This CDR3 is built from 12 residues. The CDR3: CASSRDRGKAFF. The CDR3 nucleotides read TGTGCCAGCAGTCGGGACAGGGGAAAGGCTTTCTTT.

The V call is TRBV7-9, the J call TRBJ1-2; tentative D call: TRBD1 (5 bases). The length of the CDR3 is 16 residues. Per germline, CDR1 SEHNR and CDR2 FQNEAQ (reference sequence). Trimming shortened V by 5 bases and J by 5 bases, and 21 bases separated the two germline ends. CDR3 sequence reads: CASSPTYIGEGYGYTF. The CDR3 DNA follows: TGTGCCAGCAGCCCAACCTACATCGGGGAGGGGTATGGCTACACCTTC.

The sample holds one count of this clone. This CDR3 is CASSYSGAGNQPQHF. The CDR3 DNA sequence: TGTGCCAGCAGTTACTCAGGGGCCGGTAATCAGCCCCAGCATTTT. This sequence joins TRBV6-5 and TRBJ1-5; D possibly corresponds to TRBD1 (5 bases). In germline, CDR1 is MNHEY, CDR2 SVGAGI. With 0 bases removed from V and 4 bases from J, the gap between germline ends came to 10 bases. This CDR3 has 15 amino acids.

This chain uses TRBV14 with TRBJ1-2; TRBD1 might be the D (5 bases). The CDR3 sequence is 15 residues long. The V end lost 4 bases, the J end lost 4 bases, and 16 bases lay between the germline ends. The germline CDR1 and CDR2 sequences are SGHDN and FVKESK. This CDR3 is CASSPPRSGFYGYTF. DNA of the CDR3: TGTGCCAGCAGCCCACCTCGATCAGGGTTCTATGGCTACACCTTC.

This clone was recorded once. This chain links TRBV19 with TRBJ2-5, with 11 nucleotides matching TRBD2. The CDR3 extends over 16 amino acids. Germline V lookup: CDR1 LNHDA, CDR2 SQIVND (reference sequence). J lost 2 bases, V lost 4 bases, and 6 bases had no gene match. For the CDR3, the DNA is TGTGCCAGTAGTACAGCCAGGACTAGCGGGCAAGAGACCCAGTACTTC. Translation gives CASSTARTSGQETQYF.

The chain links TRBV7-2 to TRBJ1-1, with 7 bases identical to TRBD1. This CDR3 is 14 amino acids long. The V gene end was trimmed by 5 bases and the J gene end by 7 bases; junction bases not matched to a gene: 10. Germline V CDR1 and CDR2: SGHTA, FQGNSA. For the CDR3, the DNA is TGTGCCAGCAGCACCCGACAGGGCGCTCATGAAGCTTTCTTT. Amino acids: CASSTRQGAHEAFF.

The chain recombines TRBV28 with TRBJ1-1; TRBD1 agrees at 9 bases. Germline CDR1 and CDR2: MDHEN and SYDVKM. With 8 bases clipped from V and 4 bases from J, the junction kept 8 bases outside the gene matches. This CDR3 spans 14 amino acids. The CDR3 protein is CASFYRGRGTEAFF. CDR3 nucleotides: TGTGCCAGCTTTTACAGGGGGCGAGGCACTGAAGCTTTCTTT.

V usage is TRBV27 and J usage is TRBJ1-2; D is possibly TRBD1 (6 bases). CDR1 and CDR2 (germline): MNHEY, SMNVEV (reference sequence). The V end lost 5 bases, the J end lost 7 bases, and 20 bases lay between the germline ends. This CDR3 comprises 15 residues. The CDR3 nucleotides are TGTGCCAGCAGTCCACCGGCAGGGGAAGGGTTTGGCTACACCTTC. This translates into CASSPPAGEGFGYTF.